This T cell receptor beta chain originates from a study of OX40 agonist ivuxolimab in advanced cancers. Study-wide context: Ivuxolimab, an agonist antibody against OX40 (CD134), was given to patients. Eligibility admitted prior anti-PD-1, anti-PD-L1 or anti-CTLA-4 therapy; around 38% had some. Study findings and constraints: With doses of 0.1 to 3.0 mg/kg, CD4+ and CD8+ blood T cells had undergone clonal expansion by week 6. There were, on average, more expanded clones in CD8+ T cells than in CD4+.

Regarding this clone: Its antigen is unidentified. Other DNA sequences in this specimen translate into the identical CDR3.

Assay: immunoSEQ multiplex PCR; the TCRdb copy retains only in-frame clones and omits some. This table holds roughly 56,000 clones, 65% to 85% found once. CDR1 and CDR2 from the germline V gene are ENHRY and SYGVKD. The V end lost 8 bases, the J end lost 2 bases, and 17 bases lay between the germline ends. The CDR3 covers 15 residues. The input for sequencing was CD4+ or CD8+ T cells sorted from blood, taken in a trial of the OX40 agonist ivuxolimab. V is TRBV10-3 and J is TRBJ2-3; D might be TRBD1 (6 bases). The origin of this receptor is an adult with an advanced solid tumor such as melanoma, head and neck, liver or kidney cancer. The CDR3 region is CAIYSGQGITDTQYF. Here the CDR3 DNA reads TGTGCCATCTATTCTGGGCAGGGGATCACAGATACGCAGTATTTT.